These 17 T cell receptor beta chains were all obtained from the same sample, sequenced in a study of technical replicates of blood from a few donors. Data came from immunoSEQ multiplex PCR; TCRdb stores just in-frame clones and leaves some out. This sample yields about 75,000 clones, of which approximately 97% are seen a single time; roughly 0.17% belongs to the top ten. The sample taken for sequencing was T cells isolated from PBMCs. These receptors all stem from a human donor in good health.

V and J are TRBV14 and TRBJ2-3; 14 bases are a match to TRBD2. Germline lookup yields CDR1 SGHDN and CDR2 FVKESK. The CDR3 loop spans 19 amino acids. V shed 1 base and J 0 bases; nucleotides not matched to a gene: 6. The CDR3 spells CASSQALGLAGDSTDTQYF. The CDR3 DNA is TGTGCCAGCAGCCAAGCCCTGGGACTAGCGGGAGATAGCACAGATACGCAGTATTTT.

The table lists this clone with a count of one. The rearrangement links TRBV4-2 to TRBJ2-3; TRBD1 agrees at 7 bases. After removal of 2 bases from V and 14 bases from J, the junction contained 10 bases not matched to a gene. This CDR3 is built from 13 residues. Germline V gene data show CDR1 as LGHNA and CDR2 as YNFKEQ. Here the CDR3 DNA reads TGTGCCAGCAGCCAAAACGACAGGGAGATAGGGTATTTT. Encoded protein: CASSQNDREIGYF.

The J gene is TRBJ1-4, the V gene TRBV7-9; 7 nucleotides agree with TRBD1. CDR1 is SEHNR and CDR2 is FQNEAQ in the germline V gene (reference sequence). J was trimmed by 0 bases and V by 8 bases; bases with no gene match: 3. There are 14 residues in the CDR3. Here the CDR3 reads CASQGGATNEKLFF. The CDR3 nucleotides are TGTGCCAGCCAGGGGGGTGCAACTAATGAAAAACTGTTTTTT.

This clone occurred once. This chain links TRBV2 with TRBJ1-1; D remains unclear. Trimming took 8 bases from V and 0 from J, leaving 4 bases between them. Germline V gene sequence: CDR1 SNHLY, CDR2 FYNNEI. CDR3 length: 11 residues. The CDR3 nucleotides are TGTGCCAGCGCGATGAACACTGAAGCTTTCTTT. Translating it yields CASAMNTEAFF.

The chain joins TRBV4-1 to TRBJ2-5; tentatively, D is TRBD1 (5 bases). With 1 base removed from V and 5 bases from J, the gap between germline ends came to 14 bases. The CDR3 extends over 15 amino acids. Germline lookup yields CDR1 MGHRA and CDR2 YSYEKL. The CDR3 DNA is TGCGCCAGCAGCCAAGGGACGGACATTGTGGAGACCCAGTACTTC. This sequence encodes CASSQGTDIVETQYF.

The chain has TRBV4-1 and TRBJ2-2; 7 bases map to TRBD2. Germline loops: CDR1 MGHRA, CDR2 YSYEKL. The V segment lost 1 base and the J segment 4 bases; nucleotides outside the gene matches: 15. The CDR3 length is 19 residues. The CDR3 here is CASSQVPLGGRASTGELFF. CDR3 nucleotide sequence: TGCGCCAGCAGCCAAGTGCCTTTAGGAGGGAGGGCAAGCACCGGGGAGCTGTTTTTT.

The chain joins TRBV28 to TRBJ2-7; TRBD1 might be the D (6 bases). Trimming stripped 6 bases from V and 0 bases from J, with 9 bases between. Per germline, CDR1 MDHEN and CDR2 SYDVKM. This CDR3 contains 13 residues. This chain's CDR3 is CASRVGGSYEQYF. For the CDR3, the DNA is TGTGCCAGCAGGGTAGGGGGCTCCTACGAGCAGTACTTC.

CDR3 DNA sequence: TGTGCCAGCAGCGCCCGACTAGCGGGCCACACAGATACGCAGTATTTT. It codes for CASSARLAGHTDTQYF. The chain uses TRBV7-6 and TRBJ2-3, with 10 bases aligning to TRBD2. Per the germline V gene, CDR1 is SGHVS and CDR2 is FNYEAQ. The CDR3 is 16 residues long. Trimming cost V 5 bases and J 2 bases; bases outside gene matches: 7. Looking up the rest from reference TRBV7-6 and TRBJ2-3 gives the full variable domain: GAGVSQSPRYKVTKRGQDVALRCDPISGHVSLYWYRQALGQGPEFLTYFNYEAQQDKSGLPNDRFSAERPEGSISTLTIQRTEQRDSAMYRCASSARLAGHTDTQYFGPGTRLTVL.

For the CDR3, the DNA is TGTGCCATCAGTGACCCTTTAGGACAGAGCTCCTACGAGCAGTACTTC. It yields the protein CAISDPLGQSSYEQYF. This chain connects TRBV10-3 to TRBJ2-7; D possibly corresponds to TRBD1 (6 bases). Germline V gene lookup returns CDR1 ENHRY and CDR2 SYGVKD. Trimming cost V 3 bases and J 0 bases, with 15 bases left between them. The CDR3 contains 16 residues.

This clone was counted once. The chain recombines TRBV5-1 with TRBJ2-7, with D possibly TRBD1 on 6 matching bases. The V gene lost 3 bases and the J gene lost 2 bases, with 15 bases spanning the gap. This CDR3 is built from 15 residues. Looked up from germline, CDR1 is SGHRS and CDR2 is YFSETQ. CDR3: CASSWDGTLPYEQYF. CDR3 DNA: TGCGCCAGCAGCTGGGACGGGACACTACCCTACGAGCAGTACTTC.

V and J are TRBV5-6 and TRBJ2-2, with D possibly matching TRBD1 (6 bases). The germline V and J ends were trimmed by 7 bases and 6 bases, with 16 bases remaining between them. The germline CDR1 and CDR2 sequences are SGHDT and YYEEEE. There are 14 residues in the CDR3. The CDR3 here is CASGTGYLAGELFF. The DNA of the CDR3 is TGTGCCAGCGGTACAGGGTACCTGGCCGGGGAGCTGTTTTTT.

The CDR3 bases are TGTGCCAGCAGCCAAGTTAAGAGACCACAGAATGAGCAGTTCTTC. Amino acids: CASSQVKRPQNEQFF. This sequence joins TRBV14 and TRBJ2-1; no definite D call. This CDR3 has 15 amino acids. The germline V gene encodes CDR1 SGHDN and CDR2 FVKESK. V gave up 1 base and J gave up 7 bases, with 14 bases separating them.

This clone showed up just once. The CDR3 DNA reads as TGTGCCAGCAGCCCCGATCCGGGACAGACAATCAACTATGGCTACACCTTC. It specifies CASSPDPGQTINYGYTF. V gene TRBV11-2 combines with J gene TRBJ1-2, with 7 bases identical to TRBD1. V gave up 5 bases and J gave up 2 bases; unmatched junction bases: 14. The CDR3 loop spans 17 amino acids. Germline values: CDR1 SGHAT, CDR2 FQNNGV.

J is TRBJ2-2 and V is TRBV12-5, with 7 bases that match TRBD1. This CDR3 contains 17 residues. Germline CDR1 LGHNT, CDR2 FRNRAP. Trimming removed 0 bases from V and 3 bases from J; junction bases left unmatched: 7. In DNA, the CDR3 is TGTGCTAGTGGTTTGGTACGATCCGGACAGGACACCGGGGAGCTGTTTTTT. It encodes CASGLVRSGQDTGELFF.

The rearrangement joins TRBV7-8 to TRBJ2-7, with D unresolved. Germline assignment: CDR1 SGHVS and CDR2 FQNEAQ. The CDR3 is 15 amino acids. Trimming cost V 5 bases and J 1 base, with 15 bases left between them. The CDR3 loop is CASSPVTLSSYEQYF. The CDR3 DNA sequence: TGTGCCAGCAGCCCCGTGACACTTTCTTCCTACGAGCAGTACTTC.

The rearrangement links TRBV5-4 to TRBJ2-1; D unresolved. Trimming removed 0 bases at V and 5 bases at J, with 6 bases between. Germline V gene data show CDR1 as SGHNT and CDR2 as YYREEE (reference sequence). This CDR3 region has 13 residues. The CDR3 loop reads CASSLGLDNEQFF. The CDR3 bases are TGTGCCAGCAGCTTGGGACTTGACAATGAGCAGTTCTTC.

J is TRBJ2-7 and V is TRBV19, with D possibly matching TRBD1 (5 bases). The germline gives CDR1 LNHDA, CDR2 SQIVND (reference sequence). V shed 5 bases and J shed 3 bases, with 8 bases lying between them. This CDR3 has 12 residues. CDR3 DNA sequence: TGTGCCAGTAGTGACAGATTCTACGAGCAGTACTTC. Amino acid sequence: CASSDRFYEQYF.